These T cell receptor beta chains were read from a single sample in a study of T cell repertoires in cytomegalovirus infection. Each CDR3 protein is one row after TCRdb ran MiXCR on the reads. The sample has around 450,000 distinct CDR3 sequences; about 11% are singletons. Material for sequencing was PBMCs. The receptors come from a human donor in good health (CMV status not recorded). Some clones in this sample may be carry-over from other donors' samples. CDR3s include the opening cysteine and the closing phenylalanine or tryptophan. The order of the fields is V gene, CDR3 length, J gene, clone size, D gene, CDR3 protein, CDR3 DNA. The D gene is left open where the match is weak. Expanded clones are given a class, and other clones once, few, many or no size at all.

v_call: TRBV30
cdr3_length: 15
j_call: TRBJ2-5
clone_size: -
d_call: TRBD2
cdr3_aa: CAWSLAGGTKETQYF
cdr3_nt: TGTGCCTGGAGTCTAGCGGGAGGTACTAAAGAGACCCAGTACTTC

v_call: TRBV20-1
cdr3_length: 13
j_call: TRBJ2-2
clone_size: -
d_call: TRBD2
cdr3_aa: CSASGLATGELFF
cdr3_nt: TGCAGTGCTAGCGGACTAGCGACCGGGGAGCTGTTTTTT

v_call: TRBV12-3/TRBV12-4
cdr3_length: 18
j_call: TRBJ2-6
clone_size: many
d_call: -
cdr3_aa: CASSVRQAIFSGANVLTF
cdr3_nt: TGTGCCAGCAGCGTGAGACAGGCCATTTTCTCTGGGGCCAACGTCCTGACTTTC

v_call: TRBV7-3
cdr3_length: 15
j_call: TRBJ2-3
clone_size: -
d_call: -
cdr3_aa: CASSPSGPSTDTQYF
cdr3_nt: TGTGCCAGCAGTCCCTCGGGACCAAGCACAGATACGCAGTATTTT

v_call: TRBV15
cdr3_length: 12
j_call: TRBJ2-5
clone_size: few
d_call: -
cdr3_aa: CATSRDKETQYF
cdr3_nt: TGTGCCACCAGCAGAGATAAAGAGACCCAGTACTTC

v_call: TRBV28
cdr3_length: 13
j_call: TRBJ2-7
clone_size: few
d_call: -
cdr3_aa: CASNWRGAYEQYF
cdr3_nt: TGTGCCAGCAACTGGAGAGGGGCCTACGAGCAGTACTTC

v_call: TRBV29-1
cdr3_length: 15
j_call: TRBJ2-3
clone_size: many
d_call: TRBD2
cdr3_aa: CSVASLAGGTDTQYF
cdr3_nt: TGCAGCGTTGCAAGTTTAGCGGGGGGCACAGATACGCAGTATTTT

v_call: TRBV29-1
cdr3_length: 13
j_call: TRBJ2-1
clone_size: few
d_call: -
cdr3_aa: CSVAKDSYNEQFF
cdr3_nt: TGCAGCGTTGCTAAAGACTCCTACAATGAGCAGTTCTTC

v_call: TRBV29-1
cdr3_length: 14
j_call: TRBJ1-1
clone_size: -
d_call: -
cdr3_aa: CSVEEPYMNTEAFF
cdr3_nt: TGCAGCGTTGAAGAGCCGTACATGAACACTGAAGCTTTCTTT

v_call: TRBV6-6
cdr3_length: 15
j_call: TRBJ1-1
clone_size: -
d_call: TRBD1
cdr3_aa: CTSSYSGTGKAEAFF
cdr3_nt: TGTACCAGCAGTTACTCAGGGACAGGGAAGGCTGAAGCTTTCTTT

v_call: TRBV29-1
cdr3_length: 13
j_call: TRBJ2-7
clone_size: -
d_call: TRBD1
cdr3_aa: CSVVDRGNYEQYF
cdr3_nt: TGCAGCGTCGTTGACAGGGGGAACTACGAGCAGTACTTC

v_call: TRBV7-9
cdr3_length: 14
j_call: TRBJ2-7
clone_size: -
d_call: -
cdr3_aa: CASSSPRGLGEQYF
cdr3_nt: TGTGCCAGCAGCTCGCCTCGGGGATTGGGCGAGCAGTACTTC

v_call: TRBV4-2
cdr3_length: 16
j_call: TRBJ2-7
clone_size: few
d_call: TRBD2
cdr3_aa: CASSQERTSGGYEQYF
cdr3_nt: TGTGCCAGCAGCCAAGAGCGGACTAGCGGGGGCTACGAGCAGTACTTC

v_call: TRBV12-5
cdr3_length: 13
j_call: TRBJ1-1
clone_size: -
d_call: -
cdr3_aa: CASGFPNESEAFF
cdr3_nt: TGTGCTAGTGGTTTTCCCAATGAATCTGAAGCTTTCTTT

v_call: TRBV19
cdr3_length: 13
j_call: TRBJ2-5
clone_size: -
d_call: -
cdr3_aa: CAAGKRSGETQYF
cdr3_nt: TGTGCCGCGGGCAAGCGGTCGGGGGAGACCCAGTACTTC

v_call: TRBV7-9
cdr3_length: 15
j_call: TRBJ2-2
clone_size: many
d_call: TRBD1
cdr3_aa: CASSRGTANTGELFF
cdr3_nt: TGTGCCAGCAGTCGTGGGACAGCGAACACCGGGGAGCTGTTTTTT

v_call: TRBV6-5
cdr3_length: 15
j_call: TRBJ1-2
clone_size: few
d_call: -
cdr3_aa: CASSPQVYRTYGYTF
cdr3_nt: TGTGCCAGCAGCCCACAGGTGTATCGTACCTATGGCTACACCTTC

v_call: TRBV6-5
cdr3_length: 15
j_call: TRBJ1-5
clone_size: many
d_call: -
cdr3_aa: CASSPKGQRHEPQHF
cdr3_nt: TGTGCCAGCAGCCCAAAGGGGCAGCGCCACGAGCCCCAGCATTTT

v_call: TRBV2
cdr3_length: 13
j_call: TRBJ2-2
clone_size: many
d_call: -
cdr3_aa: CALKKGIAGELFF
cdr3_nt: TGTGCCCTAAAGAAGGGAATCGCCGGGGAGCTGTTTTTT

v_call: TRBV13
cdr3_length: 13
j_call: TRBJ2-2
clone_size: -
d_call: -
cdr3_aa: CASSLDLPGELFF
cdr3_nt: TGTGCCAGCAGCTTAGATTTACCCGGGGAGCTGTTTTTT

v_call: TRBV7-9
cdr3_length: 13
j_call: TRBJ1-5
clone_size: many
d_call: -
cdr3_aa: CASSWDSYQPQHF
cdr3_nt: TGTGCCAGCAGCTGGGATTCGTATCAGCCCCAGCATTTT

v_call: TRBV4-1
cdr3_length: 15
j_call: TRBJ1-4
clone_size: many
d_call: TRBD1
cdr3_aa: CASRQIGQGVEKLFF
cdr3_nt: TGCGCCAGCAGGCAAATTGGACAGGGTGTGGAAAAACTGTTTTTT

v_call: TRBV9
cdr3_length: 15
j_call: TRBJ1-1
clone_size: -
d_call: TRBD1
cdr3_aa: CASSVGGQLNTEAFF
cdr3_nt: TGTGCCAGCAGCGTAGGGGGACAGCTGAACACTGAAGCTTTCTTT

v_call: TRBV11-2
cdr3_length: 15
j_call: TRBJ2-3
clone_size: -
d_call: -
cdr3_aa: CASSPSPVGSDTQYF
cdr3_nt: TGTGCCAGCAGCCCTTCACCAGTGGGAAGTGATACGCAGTATTTT

v_call: TRBV28
cdr3_length: 15
j_call: TRBJ2-7
clone_size: -
d_call: -
cdr3_aa: CASSLVGGSPYEQYF
cdr3_nt: TGTGCCAGCAGTTTAGTGGGGGGATCTCCCTACGAGCAGTACTTC

v_call: TRBV7-3
cdr3_length: 17
j_call: TRBJ2-6
clone_size: many
d_call: -
cdr3_aa: CASSTPWQVSGANVLTF
cdr3_nt: TGTGCCAGCAGCACCCCTTGGCAGGTTTCCGGGGCCAACGTCCTGACTTTC

v_call: TRBV6-5
cdr3_length: 14
j_call: TRBJ2-7
clone_size: many
d_call: -
cdr3_aa: CASSYYRTGDEQYF
cdr3_nt: TGTGCCAGCAGTTACTACCGGACTGGGGACGAGCAGTACTTC

v_call: TRBV6-6
cdr3_length: 16
j_call: TRBJ2-7
clone_size: many
d_call: TRBD2
cdr3_aa: CASRQYGRSPSYEQYF
cdr3_nt: TGTGCCAGCAGGCAATACGGGAGGTCACCCTCCTACGAGCAGTACTTC

v_call: TRBV28
cdr3_length: 15
j_call: TRBJ1-2
clone_size: few
d_call: TRBD1
cdr3_aa: CASSTGGLPNYGYTF
cdr3_nt: TGTGCCAGCTCTACAGGGGGTCTGCCTAACTATGGCTACACCTTC

v_call: TRBV6-1
cdr3_length: 13
j_call: TRBJ1-2
clone_size: many
d_call: -
cdr3_aa: CASSEGQSYGYTF
cdr3_nt: TGTGCCAGCAGTGAAGGTCAGAGCTATGGCTACACCTTC

v_call: TRBV12-3/TRBV12-4
cdr3_length: 16
j_call: TRBJ2-7
clone_size: many
d_call: TRBD2
cdr3_aa: CASSSSGWGGSYEQYF
cdr3_nt: TGTGCCAGCAGTTCCAGCGGATGGGGGGGCTCCTACGAGCAGTACTTC

v_call: TRBV3-1
cdr3_length: 15
j_call: TRBJ2-5
clone_size: -
d_call: -
cdr3_aa: CASSPSGGAQETQYF
cdr3_nt: TGTGCCAGCAGCCCCAGTGGGGGGGCCCAAGAGACCCAGTACTTC

v_call: TRBV7-2
cdr3_length: 14
j_call: TRBJ2-3
clone_size: many
d_call: -
cdr3_aa: CASSPAPSTDTQYF
cdr3_nt: TGTGCCAGCAGCCCCGCCCCTTCCACAGATACGCAGTATTTT

v_call: TRBV4-2
cdr3_length: 16
j_call: TRBJ2-5
clone_size: few
d_call: -
cdr3_aa: CASSQDYGGSEETQYF
cdr3_nt: TGTGCCAGCAGCCAAGATTATGGGGGTAGCGAAGAGACCCAGTACTTC

v_call: TRBV18
cdr3_length: 14
j_call: TRBJ1-5
clone_size: -
d_call: TRBD1
cdr3_aa: CASSPTGKDQPQHF
cdr3_nt: TGTGCCAGCTCACCGACAGGGAAGGATCAGCCCCAGCATTTT

v_call: TRBV28
cdr3_length: 11
j_call: TRBJ2-7
clone_size: many
d_call: -
cdr3_aa: CASSSTLEQYF
cdr3_nt: TGTGCCAGCAGTTCCACCCTGGAGCAGTACTTC

v_call: TRBV7-2
cdr3_length: 14
j_call: TRBJ1-2
clone_size: many
d_call: -
cdr3_aa: CASSLEEIRGGYTF
cdr3_nt: TGTGCCAGCAGCTTAGAGGAGATCCGCGGTGGCTACACCTTC